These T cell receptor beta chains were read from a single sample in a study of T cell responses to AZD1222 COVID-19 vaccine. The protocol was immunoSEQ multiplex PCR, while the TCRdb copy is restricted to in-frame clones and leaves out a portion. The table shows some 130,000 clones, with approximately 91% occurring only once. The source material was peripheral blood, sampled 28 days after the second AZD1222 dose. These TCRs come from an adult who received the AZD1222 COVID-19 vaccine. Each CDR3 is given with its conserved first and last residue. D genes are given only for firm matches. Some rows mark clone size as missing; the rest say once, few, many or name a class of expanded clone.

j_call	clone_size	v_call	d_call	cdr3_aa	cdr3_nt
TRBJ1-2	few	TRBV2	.	CASRRQPIYGYTF	TGTGCCAGCAGGCGACAGCCGATATACGGCTACACCTTC
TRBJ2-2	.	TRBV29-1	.	CSVLKTGNTGELFF	TGCAGCGTGCTGAAAACAGGGAACACCGGGGAGCTGTTTTTT
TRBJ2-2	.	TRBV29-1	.	CSAADSGRAGELFF	TGCAGCGCTGCGGACAGCGGTAGGGCCGGGGAGCTGTTTTTT
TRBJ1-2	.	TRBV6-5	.	CASENSGGYTF	TGTGCCAGCGAGAATTCGGGGGGCTACACCTTC
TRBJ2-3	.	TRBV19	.	CASSIRANWERDTQYF	TGTGCCAGTAGTATACGGGCGAACTGGGAACGAGATACGCAGTATTTT
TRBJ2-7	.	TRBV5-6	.	CASSAGGTGFYEQYF	TGTGCCAGCAGCGCGGGGGGGACAGGGTTCTACGAGCAGTACTTC
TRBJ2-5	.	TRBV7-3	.	CASSLLGGLETQYF	TGTGCCAGCAGCCTCCTAGGGGGATTGGAGACCCAGTACTTC
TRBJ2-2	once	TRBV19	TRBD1	CASYSGTGGTGELFF	TGTGCCAGTTACTCCGGGACAGGGGGGACCGGGGAGCTGTTTTTT
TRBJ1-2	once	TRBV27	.	CASRSAGRGYGYTF	TGTGCCAGCAGATCCGCGGGCAGGGGCTATGGCTACACCTTC
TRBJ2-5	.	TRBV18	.	CASSPHFQETQYF	TGTGCCAGCTCACCACATTTCCAAGAGACCCAGTACTTC
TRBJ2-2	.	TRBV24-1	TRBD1	CATSDLGQGSAGELFF	TGTGCCACCAGTGATTTGGGACAGGGTTCAGCCGGGGAGCTGTTTTTT
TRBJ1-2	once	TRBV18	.	CASSPEGGNYGYTF	TGTGCCAGCTCACCAGAGGGGGGTAACTATGGCTACACCTTC
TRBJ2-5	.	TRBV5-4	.	CASSLDNQETQYF	TGTGCCAGCAGCTTGGACAACCAAGAGACCCAGTACTTC
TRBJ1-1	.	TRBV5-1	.	CASSLVPVNTEAFF	TGCGCCAGCAGCTTGGTACCGGTGAACACTGAAGCTTTCTTT
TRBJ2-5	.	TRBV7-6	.	CASSLGVATKWETQYF	TGTGCCAGCAGCTTAGGGGTGGCCACGAAATGGGAGACCCAGTACTTC
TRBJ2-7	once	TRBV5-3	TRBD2	CARSEDRASGRKPYEQYF	TGTGCCAGAAGCGAGGACAGAGCTAGCGGGAGGAAACCCTACGAGCAGTACTTC
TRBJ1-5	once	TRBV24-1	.	CATSGTFRGIWAQHF	TGTGCCACCAGTGGAACCTTTAGAGGGATTTGGGCCCAGCATTTT
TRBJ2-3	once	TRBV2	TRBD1	CASSPGQSTDTQYF	TGTGCCAGCAGCCCGGGACAGAGCACAGATACGCAGTATTTT
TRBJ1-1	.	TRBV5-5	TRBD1	CASSFTGGSNTEAFF	TGTGCCAGCAGTTTCACAGGGGGCTCGAACACTGAAGCTTTCTTT
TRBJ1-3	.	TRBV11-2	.	CASSSGRRGTIYF	TGTGCCAGCAGCTCCGGACGGCGTGGCACCATATATTTT
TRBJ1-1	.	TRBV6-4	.	CASRRDVGTEAFF	TGTGCCAGCAGGCGGGACGTCGGCACTGAAGCTTTCTTT
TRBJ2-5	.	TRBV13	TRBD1	CASSYQWGQGNTIEETQYF	TGTGCCAGCAGTTATCAGTGGGGACAGGGGAATACTATCGAAGAGACCCAGTACTTC
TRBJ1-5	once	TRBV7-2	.	CASSLIGYSNQPQHF	TGTGCCAGCAGCTTAATAGGGTATAGCAATCAGCCCCAGCATTTT
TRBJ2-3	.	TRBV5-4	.	CASSLAGSITDTQYF	TGTGCCAGCAGCTTGGCCGGGAGTATCACAGATACGCAGTATTTT
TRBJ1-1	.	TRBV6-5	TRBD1	CASSKPGTGGDAFF	TGTGCCAGCAGTAAACCCGGGACAGGGGGTGACGCTTTCTTT
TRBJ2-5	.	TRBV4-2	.	CASSPGFGFGEREETQYF	TGTGCCAGCAGCCCCGGATTCGGTTTCGGGGAGCGGGAAGAGACCCAGTACTTC
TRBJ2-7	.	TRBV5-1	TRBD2	CASSLEREDEQYF	TGCGCCAGCAGCTTGGAACGGGAGGACGAGCAGTACTTC
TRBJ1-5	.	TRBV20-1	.	CSASGRERGQPQHF	TGCAGTGCTAGTGGGCGGGAACGGGGTCAGCCCCAGCATTTT
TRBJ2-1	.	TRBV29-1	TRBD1	CSGDRTNNEQFF	TGCAGCGGGGACAGGACAAACAATGAGCAGTTCTTC